This TCR beta chain was identified during a study of T cell changes during pregnancy in multiple sclerosis. CDR3 size: 18 residues. The germline V gene has CDR1 WNHNN and CDR2 SYGVQD (reference sequence). V was trimmed by 3 bases and J by 1 base, leaving 21 bases between them. Clones were read by immunoSEQ multiplex PCR, and TCRdb kept only the in-frame ones, dropping some. The table shows around 50,000 clones, with about 90% occurring only once. The sample was CD4+ T cells from peripheral blood mononuclear cells, taken in the third trimester of pregnancy. This sequence originates from a female donor with multiple sclerosis, enrolled in a pregnancy study. V is TRBV10-1 and J is TRBJ1-1; tentative D call: TRBD1 (5 bases). CDR3 residues: CASSEVGVGTPSNTEAFF. The CDR3 region has the DNA TGCGCCAGCAGTGAAGTCGGAGTGGGGACTCCCTCGAACACTGAAGCTTTCTTT.